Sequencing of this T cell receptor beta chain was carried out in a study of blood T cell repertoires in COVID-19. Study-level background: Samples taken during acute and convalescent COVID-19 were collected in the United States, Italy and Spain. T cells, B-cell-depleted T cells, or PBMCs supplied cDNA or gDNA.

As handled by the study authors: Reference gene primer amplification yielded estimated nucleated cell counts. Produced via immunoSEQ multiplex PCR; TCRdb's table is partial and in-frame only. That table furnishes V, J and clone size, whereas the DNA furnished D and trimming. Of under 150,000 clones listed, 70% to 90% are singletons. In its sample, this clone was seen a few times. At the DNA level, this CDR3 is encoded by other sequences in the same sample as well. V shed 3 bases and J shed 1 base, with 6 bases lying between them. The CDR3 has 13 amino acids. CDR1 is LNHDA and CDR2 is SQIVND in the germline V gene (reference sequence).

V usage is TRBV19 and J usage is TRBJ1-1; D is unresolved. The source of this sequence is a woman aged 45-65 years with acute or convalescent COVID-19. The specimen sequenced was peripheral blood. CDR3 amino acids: CASSIFRNTEAFF. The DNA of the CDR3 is TGTGCCAGTAGTATTTTTCGGAACACTGAAGCTTTCTTT.